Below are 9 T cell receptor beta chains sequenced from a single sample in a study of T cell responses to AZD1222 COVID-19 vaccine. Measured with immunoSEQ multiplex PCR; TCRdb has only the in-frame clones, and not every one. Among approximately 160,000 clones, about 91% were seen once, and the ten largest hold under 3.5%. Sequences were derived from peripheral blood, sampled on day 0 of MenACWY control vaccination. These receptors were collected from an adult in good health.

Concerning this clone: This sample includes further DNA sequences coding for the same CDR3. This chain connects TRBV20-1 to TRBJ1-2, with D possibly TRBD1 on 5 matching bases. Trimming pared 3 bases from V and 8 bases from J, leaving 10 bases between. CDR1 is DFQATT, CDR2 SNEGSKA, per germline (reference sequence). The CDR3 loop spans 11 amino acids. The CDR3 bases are TGCAGTGCTAGTGGGGGGAGAGGCTACACCTTC. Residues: CSASGGRGYTF.

CDR3 DNA sequence: TGTGCCAGCAGCCCTGTAGAGGGGATTAACTATGGCTACACCTTC. Protein sequence: CASSPVEGINYGYTF. The V call is TRBV2, the J call TRBJ1-2, with D possibly matching TRBD1 (5 bases). Trimming stripped 6 bases from V and 1 base from J, with 15 bases between. This CDR3 contains 15 residues. The germline CDR1 and CDR2 sequences are SNHLY and FYNNEI.

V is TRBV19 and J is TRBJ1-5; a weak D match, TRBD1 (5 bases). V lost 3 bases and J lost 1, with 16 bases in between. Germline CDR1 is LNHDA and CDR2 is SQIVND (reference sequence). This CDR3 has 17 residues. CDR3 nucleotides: TGTGCCAGTAGTATGGGGCTCCGGGGTGCGAGCAATCAGCCCCAGCATTTT. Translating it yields CASSMGLRGASNQPQHF.

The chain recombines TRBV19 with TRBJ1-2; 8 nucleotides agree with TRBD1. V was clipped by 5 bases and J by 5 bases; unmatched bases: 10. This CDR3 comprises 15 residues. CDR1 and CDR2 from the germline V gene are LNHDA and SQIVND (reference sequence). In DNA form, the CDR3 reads TGTGCCAGTAGTTTCCAGGGGGCGCAGGATTATGGCTACACCTTC. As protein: CASSFQGAQDYGYTF.

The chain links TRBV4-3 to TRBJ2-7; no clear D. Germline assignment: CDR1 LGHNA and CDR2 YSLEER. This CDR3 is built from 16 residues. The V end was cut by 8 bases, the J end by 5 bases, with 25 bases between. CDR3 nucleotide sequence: TGCGCCAGCGGTAGGTTAGGAACAGAGCTCCCCCACGAGCAGTACTTC. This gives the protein CASGRLGTELPHEQYF.

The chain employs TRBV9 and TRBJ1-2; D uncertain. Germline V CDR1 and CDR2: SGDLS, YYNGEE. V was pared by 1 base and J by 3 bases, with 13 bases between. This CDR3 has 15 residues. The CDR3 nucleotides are TGTGCCAGCAGCGTACTCTCCAGGCTCCACTATGGCTACACCTTC. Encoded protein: CASSVLSRLHYGYTF.

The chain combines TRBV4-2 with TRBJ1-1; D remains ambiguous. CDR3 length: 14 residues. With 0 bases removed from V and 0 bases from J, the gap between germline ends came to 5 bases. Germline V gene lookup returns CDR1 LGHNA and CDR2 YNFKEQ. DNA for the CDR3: TGTGCCAGCAGCCAAGAAATTATGAACACTGAAGCTTTCTTT. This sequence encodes CASSQEIMNTEAFF.

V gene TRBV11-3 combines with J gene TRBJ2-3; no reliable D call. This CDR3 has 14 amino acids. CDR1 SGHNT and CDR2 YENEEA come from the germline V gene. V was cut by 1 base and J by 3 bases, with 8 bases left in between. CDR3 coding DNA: TGTGCCAGCAGCTTAGGATCGGGTACAGATACGCAGTATTTT. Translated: CASSLGSGTDTQYF.

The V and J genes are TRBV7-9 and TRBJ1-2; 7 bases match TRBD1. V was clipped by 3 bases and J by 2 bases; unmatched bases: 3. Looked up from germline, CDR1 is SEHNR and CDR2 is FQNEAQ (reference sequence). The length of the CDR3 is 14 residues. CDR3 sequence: CASSFPGGNYGYTF. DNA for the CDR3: TGTGCCAGCAGCTTCCCAGGGGGGAACTATGGCTACACCTTC.